A single sample gave rise to the 9 T cell receptor beta chains below, sequenced in a study of CD8 T cells in ankylosing spondylitis. TCRdb processed the 5' RACE reads anew with MiXCR; each CDR3 protein has one entry. The sample has 200,000 to 250,000 distinct CDR3 sequences; about 10% are singletons. Sequencing was done on a sample of blood, either unsorted or a sorted T cell fraction (not recorded which). The receptors derive from a male donor with ankylosing spondylitis or in good health (not recorded which).

This clonotype was observed many times. V and J are TRBV15 and TRBJ2-3; D is undetermined. CDR3 length equals 14 residues. Germline-derived CDR1 and CDR2 are LNHNV and YYDKDF (reference sequence). The ends were cut back, 4 bases at V and 4 bases at J, with 12 bases in the middle. The CDR3 DNA is TGTGCCACCAGCACCCGACCCCTTCCAGATACGCAGTATTTT. Protein sequence: CATSTRPLPDTQYF.

This clonotype has only a few counts. The chain combines TRBV18 with TRBJ2-3; D may be TRBD1 or TRBD2 (5 bases each). The CDR3 runs to 13 residues. CDR1 is KGHSH and CDR2 is LQKENI in the germline V gene. Between the trimmed V and J ends, which lost 4 bases and 6 bases, there was a span of 11 bases. CDR3 residues: CASSLGTGDTQYF. The CDR3 DNA is TGTGCCAGCTCACTCGGGACCGGTGATACGCAGTATTTT.

This clonotype was counted between two and nine times. The chain is built from TRBV11-1 and TRBJ2-2; no firm D call. The CDR3 has 13 amino acids. The V and J ends lost 5 bases and 4 bases respectively, with 8 bases between them. Germline CDR1 SGHAT, CDR2 FQDESV (reference sequence). The DNA of the CDR3 is TGTGCCAGCAGCCCGGTTACCACCGGGGAGCTGTTTTTT. Its translation: CASSPVTTGELFF. The whole variable domain, remainder taken from reference TRBV11-1 and TRBJ2-2, is EAEVAQSPRYKITEKSQAVAFWCDPISGHATLYWYRQILGQGPELLVQFQDESVVDDSQLPKDRFSAERLKGVDSTLKIQPAELGDSAMYLCASSPVTTGELFFGEGSRLTVL.

V and J are TRBV5-1 and TRBJ1-1, with D hard to call. This CDR3 contains 16 residues. Germline V gene lookup returns CDR1 SGHRS and CDR2 YFSETQ. V gave up 0 bases and J gave up 1 base, with 13 bases separating them. The CDR3 coding sequence is TGCGCCAGCAGCTTGGCGGTTGGAGTGGGGAACACTGAAGCTTTCTTT. It translates to CASSLAVGVGNTEAFF.

J is TRBJ2-5 and V is TRBV20-1, with 9 bases that match TRBD2. This CDR3 comprises 14 residues. After removal of 4 bases from V and 1 base from J, the junction contained 4 bases not matched to a gene. CDR1 is DFQATT, CDR2 SNEGSKA, per germline (reference sequence). The chain's CDR3 is CSAKSGGSQETQYF. The CDR3 nucleotides are TGCAGTGCTAAAAGCGGGGGGAGCCAAGAGACCCAGTACTTC.

Only a few counts were recorded for this clonotype. This may be a read error: a much more frequent sequence differs by one nucleotide. V usage is TRBV5-5 and J usage is TRBJ1-2, with D perhaps matching TRBD1 (5 bases). The CDR3 sequence is 14 residues long. Germline CDR1 and CDR2: SGHKS and YYEKEE (reference sequence). DNA of the CDR3: TGTGTCAGCAGCTTGGGGCTGACTCTCTATGGCTACACCTTC. Its translation is CVSSLGLTLYGYTF.

This clonotype was observed many times. The rearrangement joins TRBV7-6 to TRBJ1-5; D remains ambiguous. V was cut by 5 bases and J by 0 bases, with 8 bases left in between. The CDR3 loop spans 14 amino acids. Germline loops: CDR1 SGHVS, CDR2 FNYEAQ. For the CDR3, the DNA is TGTGCCAGCAGCCCCGACGGTAGCAATCAGCCCCAGCATTTT. This gives the protein CASSPDGSNQPQHF.

This clonotype was seen many times. The J gene is TRBJ2-1, the V gene TRBV20-1; 10 bases fit TRBD2. V shed 3 bases, J shed 10 bases, and the junction held 6 bases outside the gene matches. The germline gives CDR1 DFQATT, CDR2 SNEGSKA (reference sequence). The CDR3 runs 13 residues. CDR3: CSARASGRREQFF. CDR3 bases: TGCAGTGCTAGGGCTAGCGGGAGACGAGAGCAGTTCTTC.

The J gene is TRBJ2-1, the V gene TRBV11-1, with 14 bases lining up with TRBD2. V lost 6 bases and J lost 8; bases outside the gene matches: 6. Germline CDR1 is SGHAT and CDR2 is FQDESV (reference sequence). The CDR3 spans 15 residues. CDR3 residues: CASSRGTSGSYEQFF. The CDR3 DNA is TGTGCCAGCAGTCGGGGGACTAGCGGGAGCTATGAGCAGTTCTTC.